Each of the 9 T cell receptor beta chains below was sequenced from the same sample in a study of T-cell memory formation after mild COVID-19. TCRdb passed the 5' RACE reads through MiXCR, listing each CDR3 protein once. The sample has about 190,000 distinct CDR3 sequences, 10% to 13% seen once. The sequenced sample consisted of PBMCs or a T cell subset sorted from them (not recorded which). The source of these receptors is a man aged 18-30 years who had mild COVID-19 (a few samples of this study predate the infection). Cell type and time point are not known.

Ten or more counts support this clonotype. The chain couples TRBV6-2 or TRBV6-3 to TRBJ1-6, with D unclear. The V and J ends lost 3 bases and 5 bases respectively, with 14 bases between them. Germline-derived CDR1 and CDR2 are MNHEY and SVGEGT. This CDR3 has 16 amino acids. This CDR3 reads CASSYRRPGNNSPLHF. The DNA for the CDR3 is TGTGCCAGCAGTTATCGGAGACCTGGGAATAATTCACCCCTCCACTTT.

This clonotype has more than one count but fewer than ten. V is TRBV18 and J is TRBJ2-3; D unclear. Germline lookup yields CDR1 KGHSH and CDR2 LQKENI. CDR3 length: 14 amino acids. V was pared by 6 bases and J by 2 bases, with 12 bases between. This CDR3 reads CASSTTGYTDTQYF. CDR3 nucleotide sequence: TGTGCCAGCTCCACCACGGGCTACACAGATACGCAGTATTTT.

This clonotype came up a few times. The V call is TRBV3-1, the J call TRBJ2-3; D remains ambiguous. The V end was cut by 3 bases, the J end by 6 bases, with 7 bases between. The germline gives CDR1 LGHDT, CDR2 YNNKEL (reference sequence). This CDR3 is built from 12 residues. CDR3 bases: TGTGCCAGCAGCCATAGTCTGGATACGCAGTATTTT. This translates into CASSHSLDTQYF.

This clonotype was seen a few times. The chain employs TRBV20-1 and TRBJ2-3, with 15 bases lining up with TRBD2. The trim removed 3 bases at V and 1 base at J, leaving 5 bases unmatched. From germline, CDR1 is DFQATT and CDR2 SNEGSKA (reference sequence). CDR3 size: 17 residues. CDR3 bases: TGCAGTGCTAGTCGGACTAGCGGGGGGGCCGGCACAGATACGCAGTATTTT. As protein: CSASRTSGGAGTDTQYF.

A few counts support this clonotype. The genes are TRBV5-1 and TRBJ1-5, with D possibly matching TRBD1 (5 bases). V was clipped by 4 bases and J by 6 bases, with 14 bases between them. The length of the CDR3 is 14 residues. Germline CDR1 reads SGHRS; CDR2 reads YFSETQ. Here the CDR3 reads CASSSLSGGQPQHF. In DNA, the CDR3 is TGCGCCAGCAGCAGCTTGTCGGGGGGTCAGCCCCAGCATTTT.

The rearrangement links TRBV18 to TRBJ2-1, with 9 bases lining up with TRBD2. The CDR3 totals 16 residues. In germline, CDR1 is KGHSH, CDR2 LQKENI. The J segment lost 2 bases and the V segment lost 5 bases, leaving 7 bases of the junction unmatched. The CDR3 coding sequence is TGTGCCAGCTCATCCCTAGCGGGGTTCGCCTACAATGAGCAGTTCTTC. Protein: CASSSLAGFAYNEQFF.

This clonotype was seen only a few times. This chain uses TRBV28 with TRBJ1-3; D gene ambiguous. Looked up from germline, CDR1 is MDHEN and CDR2 is SYDVKM. V was trimmed by 2 bases and J by 4 bases, leaving 6 bases between them. The CDR3 is made up of 13 amino acids. The CDR3 DNA sequence: TGTGCCAGCAGTTTACTTGCCGGAAACACCATATATTTT. Its protein is CASSLLAGNTIYF.

In its sample, this clonotype was seen many times. This rearrangement joins TRBV7-2 to TRBJ1-3; 9 nucleotides align to TRBD1. Unmatched junction bases numbered 9, after V lost 5 bases and J lost 4 bases. The CDR3 runs 16 residues. Germline CDR1 and CDR2: SGHTA and FQGNSA. CDR3 loop: CASSQSPGQGGNTIYF. The DNA of the CDR3 is TGTGCCAGCAGCCAATCTCCGGGACAGGGAGGAAACACCATATATTTT.

This clonotype was seen ten or more times. The chain combines TRBV5-6 with TRBJ1-3; D uncertain. Per the germline V gene, CDR1 is SGHDT and CDR2 is YYEEEE. This CDR3 has 15 amino acids. The ends were cut back, 4 bases at V and 2 bases at J, with 13 bases in the middle. CDR3 region: CASSLDQSPGNTIYF. The CDR3 DNA is TGTGCCAGCAGCCTAGACCAGTCGCCTGGAAACACCATATATTTT.